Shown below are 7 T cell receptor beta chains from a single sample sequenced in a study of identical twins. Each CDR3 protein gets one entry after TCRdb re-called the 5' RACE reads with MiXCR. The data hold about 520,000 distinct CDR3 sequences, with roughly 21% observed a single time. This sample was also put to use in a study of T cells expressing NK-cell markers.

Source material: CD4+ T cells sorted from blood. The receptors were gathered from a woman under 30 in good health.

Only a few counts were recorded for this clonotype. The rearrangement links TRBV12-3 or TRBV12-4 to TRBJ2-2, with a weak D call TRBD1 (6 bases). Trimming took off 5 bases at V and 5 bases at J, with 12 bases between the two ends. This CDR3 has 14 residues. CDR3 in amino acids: CASSPQGRTGELFF. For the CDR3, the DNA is TGTGCCAGCAGTCCACAGGGACGGACCGGGGAGCTGTTTTTT.

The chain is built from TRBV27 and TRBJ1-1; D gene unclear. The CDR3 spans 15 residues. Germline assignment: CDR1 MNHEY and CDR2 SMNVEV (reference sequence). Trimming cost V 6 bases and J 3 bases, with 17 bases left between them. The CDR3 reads CASSHGVPSHTEAFF. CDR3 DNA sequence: TGTGCCAGCAGCCATGGGGTTCCATCCCACACTGAAGCTTTCTTT.

CDR3 sequence: CASSRGGYEQFF. The CDR3 nucleotides are TGTGCCAGCAGCAGAGGTGGGTATGAGCAGTTCTTC. The rearrangement uses TRBV7-2 and TRBJ2-1, with D uncertain. Germline CDR1 is SGHTA and CDR2 is FQGNSA. V lost 5 bases, J lost 8 bases, and 10 bases lay in between. The CDR3 is 12 amino acids.

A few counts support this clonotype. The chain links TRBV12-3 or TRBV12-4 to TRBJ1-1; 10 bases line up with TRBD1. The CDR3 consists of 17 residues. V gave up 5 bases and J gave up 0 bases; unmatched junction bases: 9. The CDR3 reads CASSPRDRGKVNTEAFF. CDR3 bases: TGTGCCAGCAGTCCGCGGGACAGGGGAAAGGTGAACACTGAAGCTTTCTTT.

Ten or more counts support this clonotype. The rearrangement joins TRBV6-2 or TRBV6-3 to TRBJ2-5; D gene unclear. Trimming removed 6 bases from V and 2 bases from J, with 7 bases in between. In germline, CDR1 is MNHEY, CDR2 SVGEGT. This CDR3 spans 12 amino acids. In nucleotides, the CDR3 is TGTGCCAGCAGGGGCCTTCAAGAGACCCAGTACTTC. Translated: CASRGLQETQYF.

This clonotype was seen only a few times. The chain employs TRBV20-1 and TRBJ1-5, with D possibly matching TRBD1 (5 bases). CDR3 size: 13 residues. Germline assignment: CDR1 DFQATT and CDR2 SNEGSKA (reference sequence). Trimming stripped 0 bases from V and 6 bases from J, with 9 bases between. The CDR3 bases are TGCAGTGCTAGAGAAGGGGAGCGTCAGCCCCAGCATTTT. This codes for CSAREGERQPQHF.

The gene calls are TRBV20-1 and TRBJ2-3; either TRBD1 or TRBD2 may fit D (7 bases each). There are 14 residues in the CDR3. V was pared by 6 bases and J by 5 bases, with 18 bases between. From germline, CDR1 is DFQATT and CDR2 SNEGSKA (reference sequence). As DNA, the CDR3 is TGCAGTGCGCAAGGGAGGGGGCTAGGAGATACGCAGTATTTT. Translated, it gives CSAQGRGLGDTQYF.